The clone carrying this T cell receptor beta chain was counted only a few times. Its cognate antigen is unknown. The sample originates from a study of blood T cells in healthy people across ages. Losses at the gene ends were 9 bases for V and 4 bases for J; bases not matched to a gene: 5. The CDR3 length is 13 residues. Looked up from germline, CDR1 is SNHLY and CDR2 is FYNNEI. Study-wide findings and caveats: Possibly, changes in expanded clonotypes were confounded because donor CMV status was unknown. With naive T cell percentage, TCR beta diversity showed a strong correlation. Roughly linear age-related decline in beta diversity appeared, significant by age approximately 41. Diversity was estimated from one million T cells, and these estimates were considered underestimates.

A second about 7 to 12 cycle PCR used barcoded and J-beta primers. TCRdb itself ran the 5' RACE reads through MiXCR, one entry per CDR3 protein. The table has 1.5 million to 2 million distinct CDR3 sequences, roughly 30% seen once. The sample comprised blood. The V call is TRBV2, the J call TRBJ1-4, with TRBD1 matching over 7 bases. This TCR was recovered from a woman aged 30 to 39 in good health. CDR3 DNA sequence: TGTGCCAGTTCGACAGGGCGTAATGAAAAACTGTTTTTT. This gives the protein CASSTGRNEKLFF.